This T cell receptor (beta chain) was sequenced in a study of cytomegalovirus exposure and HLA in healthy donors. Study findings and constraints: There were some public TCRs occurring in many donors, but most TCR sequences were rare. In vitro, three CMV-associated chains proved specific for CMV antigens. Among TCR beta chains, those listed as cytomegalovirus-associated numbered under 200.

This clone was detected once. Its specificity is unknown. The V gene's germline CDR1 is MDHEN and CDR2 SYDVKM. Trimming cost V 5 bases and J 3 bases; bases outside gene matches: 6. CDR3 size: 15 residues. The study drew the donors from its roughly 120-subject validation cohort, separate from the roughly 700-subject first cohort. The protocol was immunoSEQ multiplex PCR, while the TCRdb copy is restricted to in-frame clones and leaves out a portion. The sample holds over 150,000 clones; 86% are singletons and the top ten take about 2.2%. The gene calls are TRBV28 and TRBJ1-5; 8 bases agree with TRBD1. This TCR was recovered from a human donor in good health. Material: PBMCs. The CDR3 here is CASSGETGDNQPQHF. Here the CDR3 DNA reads TGTGCCAGCAGTGGCGAGACAGGGGACAATCAGCCCCAGCATTTT.